The entry below describes one T cell receptor (beta chain). This sample is part of a study of blood T cell repertoires in COVID-19. The wider study: Whether acute or convalescent, the COVID-19 samples came from the United States, Italy and Spain. Nucleic acid was either cDNA or gDNA, and it came from T cells, B-cell-depleted T cells, or PBMCs.

The CDR3 extends over 17 amino acids. V shed 4 bases and J shed 0 bases, with 17 bases lying between them. Germline V gene data show CDR1 as SGHKS and CDR2 as YYEKEE (reference sequence). Original analysis: By means of reference gene primer amplification, nucleated cell counts were estimated. Assay: immunoSEQ multiplex PCR; the TCRdb copy retains only in-frame clones and omits some. For V, J and clone size, that table is used; D and trimming come from the DNA. Of 45,000 to 65,000 clones listed, roughly 91% were seen once; the top ten hold 9%. J is TRBJ2-4 and V is TRBV5-5, with D maybe TRBD1 (5 bases). This receptor was identified in an older man with active or convalescent COVID-19. The specimen was peripheral blood. The chain's CDR3 is CASSRQGSGLAKNIQYF. CDR3 nucleotide sequence: TGTGCCAGCAGCCGTCAGGGTTCAGGGCTAGCCAAAAACATTCAGTACTTC.